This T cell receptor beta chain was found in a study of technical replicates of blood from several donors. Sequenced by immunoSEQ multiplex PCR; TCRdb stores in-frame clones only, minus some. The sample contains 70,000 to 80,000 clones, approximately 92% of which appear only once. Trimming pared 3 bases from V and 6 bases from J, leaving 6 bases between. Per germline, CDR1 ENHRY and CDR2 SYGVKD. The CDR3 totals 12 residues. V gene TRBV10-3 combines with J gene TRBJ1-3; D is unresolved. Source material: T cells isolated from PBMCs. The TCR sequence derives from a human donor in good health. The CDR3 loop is CAISDPVNTIYF. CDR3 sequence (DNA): TGTGCCATCAGTGACCCGGTAAACACCATATATTTT.